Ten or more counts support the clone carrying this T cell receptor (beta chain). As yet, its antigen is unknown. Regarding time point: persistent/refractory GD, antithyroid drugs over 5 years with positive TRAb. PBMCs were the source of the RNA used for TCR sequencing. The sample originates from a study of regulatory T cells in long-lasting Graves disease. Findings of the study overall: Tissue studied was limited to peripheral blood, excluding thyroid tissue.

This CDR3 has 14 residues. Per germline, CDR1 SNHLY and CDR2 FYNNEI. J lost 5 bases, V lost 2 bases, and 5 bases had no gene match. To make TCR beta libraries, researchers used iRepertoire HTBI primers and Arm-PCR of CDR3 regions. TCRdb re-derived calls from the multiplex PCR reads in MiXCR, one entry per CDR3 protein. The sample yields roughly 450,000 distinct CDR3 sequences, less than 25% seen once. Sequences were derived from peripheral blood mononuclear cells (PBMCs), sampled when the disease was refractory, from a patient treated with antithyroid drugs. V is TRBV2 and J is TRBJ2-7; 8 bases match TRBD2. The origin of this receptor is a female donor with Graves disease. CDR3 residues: CASSETGLGHEQYF. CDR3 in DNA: TGTGCCAGCAGTGAAACGGGACTAGGACACGAGCAGTACTTC.